The 24 T cell receptor beta chains reported below all come from one sample, sequenced in a study of identical twins. TCRdb analysed the 5' RACE reads with MiXCR anew, one entry per CDR3 protein. The table shows a few hundred thousand distinct CDR3 sequences, with roughly 12% occurring only once. Separately, the same data were catalogued under a study of yellow fever vaccine responses in identical twins.

Sequences were obtained from CD8+ T cells sorted from blood. The receptors were gathered from a woman younger than 30 in good health.

A few counts support this clonotype. This chain uses TRBV7-9 with TRBJ2-7; 13 nucleotides line up with TRBD2. This CDR3 is built from 14 residues. The V gene's germline CDR1 is SEHNR and CDR2 FQNEAQ (reference sequence). V gave up 5 bases and J gave up 5 bases; unmatched junction bases: 3. CDR3 in amino acids: CASSDGLAGDEQYF. The CDR3 DNA reads as TGTGCCAGCAGCGACGGACTAGCGGGAGACGAGCAGTACTTC.

The sample holds a few counts of this clonotype. V is TRBV20-1 and J is TRBJ2-3, with D perhaps given as TRBD1 or TRBD2 (5 bases each). Germline V CDR1 and CDR2: DFQATT, SNEGSKA (reference sequence). CDR3 length: 14 residues. Trimming took 6 bases from V and 4 from J, leaving 17 bases between them. The CDR3 protein is CSAGTLGDPDTQYF. CDR3 bases: TGCAGTGCAGGGACCCTGGGGGATCCAGATACGCAGTATTTT.

The chain is built from TRBV28 and TRBJ2-3; D gene ambiguous. V was shortened by 2 bases and J by 2 bases, with 17 bases between the two germline ends. Germline V gene data show CDR1 as MDHEN and CDR2 as SYDVKM. The CDR3 extends over 17 amino acids. The CDR3 protein is CASSLIDRVLNTDTQYF. CDR3 sequence (DNA): TGTGCCAGCAGTTTAATAGATCGGGTTCTTAACACAGATACGCAGTATTTT. The entire variable domain, with the rest obtained from reference TRBV28 and TRBJ2-3, is as follows: DVKVTQSSRYLVKRTGEKVFLECVQDMDHENMFWYRQDPGLGLRLIYFSYDVKMKEKGDIPEGYSVSREKKERFSLILESASTNQTSMYLCASSLIDRVLNTDTQYFGPGTRLTVL.

This clonotype was observed many times. V is TRBV7-9 and J is TRBJ2-2; 8 bases are shared with TRBD2. The CDR3 has 15 amino acids. V shed 3 bases, J shed 3 bases, and the junction held 3 bases outside the gene matches. Per germline, CDR1 SEHNR and CDR2 FQNEAQ (reference sequence). This CDR3 reads CASSLTSEYTGELFF. CDR3 bases: TGTGCCAGCAGCTTGACTAGCGAGTACACCGGGGAGCTGTTTTTT. Supplemented by reference TRBV7-9 and TRBJ2-2, the full variable domain reads DTGVSQNPRHKITKRGQNVTFRCDPISEHNRLYWYRQTLGQGPEFLTYFQNEAQLEKSRLLSDRFSAERPKGSFSTLEIQRTEQGDSAMYLCASSLTSEYTGELFFGEGSRLTVL.

V usage is TRBV12-3 or TRBV12-4 and J usage is TRBJ2-3; D remains unclear. The V gene lost 0 bases and the J gene lost 1 base, with 8 bases spanning the gap. The CDR3 spans 15 residues. This CDR3 is CASSLASAGTDTQYF. Written as DNA, the CDR3 is TGTGCCAGCAGTTTAGCATCTGCTGGCACAGATACGCAGTATTTT.

This clonotype was seen only a few times. The CDR3 bases are TGTGCCAGCAGCTTAGTACTAGCGAACAATGAGCAGTTCTTC. As protein: CASSLVLANNEQFF. This chain joins TRBV7-2 and TRBJ2-1; 7 bases are shared with TRBD2. This CDR3 comprises 14 residues. In germline, CDR1 is SGHTA, CDR2 FQGNSA. The trim removed 1 base at V and 5 bases at J, leaving 2 bases unmatched.

This clonotype was detected a few times. The chain links TRBV28 to TRBJ2-5, with D perhaps matching TRBD2 (5 bases). Trimming cost V 8 bases and J 6 bases, with 19 bases left between them. The CDR3 length is 14 residues. Germline V gene lookup returns CDR1 MDHEN and CDR2 SYDVKM. The CDR3 DNA sequence: TGTGCCAGCCGTCGGGGAAACCTGATTCAGACCCAGTACTTC. This codes for CASRRGNLIQTQYF.

This clonotype was observed a handful of times. The chain carries TRBV5-1 and TRBJ2-5; D possibly matches TRBD1 or TRBD2 (5 bases each). The CDR3 has 15 amino acids. Trimming left V 2 bases short and J 1 base short, with 12 bases between. Per germline, CDR1 SGHRS and CDR2 YFSETQ. CDR3 region: CASSFSGAAQETQYF. CDR3 coding DNA: TGCGCCAGCAGCTTCTCCGGGGCGGCCCAAGAGACCCAGTACTTC.

In its sample, this clonotype was seen a few times. The chain combines TRBV7-9 with TRBJ1-2; D unresolved. Germline V gene sequence: CDR1 SEHNR, CDR2 FQNEAQ (reference sequence). The germline V and J ends were trimmed by 5 bases and 2 bases, with 12 bases remaining between them. This CDR3 is built from 14 residues. As DNA, the CDR3 is TGTGCCAGCAGCCCCAGGTTGGAGAACTATGGCTACACCTTC. Protein sequence: CASSPRLENYGYTF.

The chain is built from TRBV2 and TRBJ2-1; D possibly corresponds to TRBD2 (6 bases). This CDR3 region has 16 residues. Trimming pared 9 bases from V and 3 bases from J, leaving 21 bases between. The germline gives CDR1 SNHLY, CDR2 FYNNEI. The CDR3 spells CASLGAGTDVYNEQFF. CDR3 sequence (DNA): TGTGCCAGTCTAGGAGCCGGGACTGACGTCTACAATGAGCAGTTCTTC.

This clonotype was counted many times. The V call is TRBV4-1, the J call TRBJ1-1; perhaps TRBD1 as D (5 bases). V gave up 3 bases and J gave up 1 base, with 9 bases separating them. The CDR3 contains 14 residues. Germline CDR1 and CDR2: MGHRA and YSYEKL. CDR3 region: CASSHPGQNTEAFF. CDR3 DNA: TGCGCCAGCAGCCACCCCGGACAGAACACTGAAGCTTTCTTT.

This clonotype was seen many times. The J gene is TRBJ1-1, the V gene TRBV7-9, with D perhaps matching TRBD1 (6 bases). Germline V gene data show CDR1 as SEHNR and CDR2 as FQNEAQ (reference sequence). This CDR3 contains 16 residues. Trimming stripped 1 base from V and 5 bases from J, with 17 bases between. The CDR3 DNA reads TGTGCCAGCAGCTTAGGCAGGGGAGTTGGCAGAACTGAAGCTTTCTTT. Encoded protein: CASSLGRGVGRTEAFF.

This clonotype appeared a few times. The rearrangement links TRBV3-1 to TRBJ2-7; 7 nucleotides align to TRBD2. Germline-derived CDR1 and CDR2 are LGHDT and YNNKEL (reference sequence). The J segment lost 2 bases and the V segment lost 3 bases, leaving 16 bases of the junction unmatched. This CDR3 has 18 amino acids. The CDR3 loop reads CASSHKGVVAGRAYEQYF. The CDR3 DNA follows: TGTGCCAGCAGCCACAAGGGAGTCGTAGCGGGCCGAGCCTACGAGCAGTACTTC.

This clonotype showed up just a few times. The chain carries TRBV10-2 and TRBJ2-5; TRBD2 matches 11 bases. This CDR3 region has 19 residues. Germline V gene sequence: CDR1 WSHSY, CDR2 SAAADI. V lost 0 bases to trimming and J lost 5 bases; unmatched junction nucleotides: 14. This CDR3 reads CASSESMVAGGLRWETQYF. CDR3 nucleotide sequence: TGCGCCAGCAGTGAGTCGATGGTAGCGGGAGGGCTGCGTTGGGAGACCCAGTACTTC.

This clonotype was observed at least ten times. The chain employs TRBV5-1 and TRBJ2-3; tentative D call: TRBD2 (5 bases). Germline V gene sequence: CDR1 SGHRS, CDR2 YFSETQ. CDR3 length: 14 residues. Trimming shortened V by 2 bases and J by 2 bases, and 9 bases separated the two germline ends. The DNA for the CDR3 is TGCGCCAGCAGCTTAGGACTCCTCACAGATACGCAGTATTTT. Amino acids: CASSLGLLTDTQYF.

This clonotype was observed many times. The chain combines TRBV4-1 with TRBJ2-7; 9 bases align to TRBD2. V shed 2 bases, J shed 0 bases, and the junction held 2 bases outside the gene matches. Germline CDR1 is MGHRA and CDR2 is YSYEKL. CDR3 length: 15 amino acids. The DNA for the CDR3 is TGCGCCAGCAGCCAACTAGCGGGAACCTCCTACGAGCAGTACTTC. This codes for CASSQLAGTSYEQYF.

A few counts support this clonotype. The chain recombines TRBV6-1 with TRBJ1-6; no clear D gene. Germline assignment: CDR1 MNHNS and CDR2 SASEGT. Trimming took off 5 bases at V and 0 bases at J, with 8 bases between the two ends. The CDR3 spans 15 residues. The CDR3 coding sequence is TGTGCCAGCAGTAGCCCTAGCTCCTATAATTCACCCCTCCACTTT. Amino acid sequence: CASSSPSSYNSPLHF.

The chain employs TRBV5-1 and TRBJ2-2; 7 bases map to TRBD2. Trimming at V came to 3 bases and at J to 4 bases, leaving 6 bases not matched to a gene. From germline, CDR1 is SGHRS and CDR2 YFSETQ. This CDR3 has 15 amino acids. The CDR3 DNA reads TGCGCCAGCAGCTATTTAGCGGGTAGCACCGGGGAGCTGTTTTTT. Protein sequence: CASSYLAGSTGELFF.

The rearrangement joins TRBV12-3 or TRBV12-4 to TRBJ2-3; D may be TRBD2 (6 bases). V lost 0 bases, J lost 0 bases, and 16 bases lay in between. The CDR3 spans 18 residues. The CDR3 sequence: CASSLAGLVSLSTDTQYF. As DNA, the CDR3 is TGTGCCAGCAGTTTAGCGGGACTGGTTTCCCTGAGCACAGATACGCAGTATTTT.

This clonotype was seen ten or more times. The chain employs TRBV12-3 or TRBV12-4 and TRBJ1-5; perhaps TRBD1 as D (5 bases). V was shortened by 0 bases and J by 5 bases, with 11 bases between the two germline ends. The CDR3 runs to 15 residues. The CDR3 loop reads CASSLAGGGHQPQHF. The CDR3 DNA reads TGTGCCAGCAGTTTAGCCGGGGGGGGACATCAGCCCCAGCATTTT.

The chain couples TRBV5-1 to TRBJ2-3; the D gene could be TRBD1 or TRBD2 (5 bases each). Germline V gene lookup returns CDR1 SGHRS and CDR2 YFSETQ. The CDR3 spans 14 residues. The germline V and J ends were trimmed by 4 bases and 2 bases, with 11 bases remaining between them. Here the CDR3 DNA reads TGCGCCAGCAGCCCAGAGGGGTTCACAGATACGCAGTATTTT. Its protein is CASSPEGFTDTQYF. The complete variable domain, with remaining parts taken from reference TRBV5-1 and TRBJ2-3, reads KAGVTQTPRYLIKTRGQQVTLSCSPISGHRSVSWYQQTPGQGLQFLFEYFSETQRNKGNFPGRFSGRQFSNSRSEMNVSTLELGDSALYLCASSPEGFTDTQYFGPGTRLTVL.

As regards this clonotype: The conserved final phenylalanine or tryptophan is absent from the CDR3, which likely points to a read error. The chain carries TRBV12-3 or TRBV12-4 and TRBJ1-3, with D perhaps matching TRBD1 (5 bases). V dropped 6 bases and J dropped 2 bases, with 11 bases sitting between them. The CDR3 consists of 14 residues. In DNA, the CDR3 is TGTGCCAGCAGCCTCGGGACTCCTGGAAACACCATATATTTA. This translates into CASSLGTPGNTIYL.

The rearrangement uses TRBV11-2 and TRBJ1-2; TRBD1 might be the D (6 bases). Germline lookup yields CDR1 SGHAT and CDR2 FQNNGV. The CDR3 contains 13 residues. V was cut by 1 base and J by 10 bases, with 13 bases left in between. The CDR3 sequence: CASSLAAGANYTF. The DNA of the CDR3 is TGTGCCAGCAGCTTAGCGGCAGGGGCGAACTACACCTTC.

This clonotype was observed at least ten times. The chain joins TRBV20-1 to TRBJ2-1; perhaps D is TRBD1 or TRBD2 (5 bases each). CDR1 and CDR2 (germline): DFQATT, SNEGSKA (reference sequence). This CDR3 is built from 14 residues. The V end was cut by 3 bases, the J end by 0 bases, with 9 bases between. The CDR3 reads CSASGASSYNEQFF. CDR3 sequence (DNA): TGCAGTGCTAGCGGGGCGAGCTCCTACAATGAGCAGTTCTTC.